The source of this T cell receptor beta chain is a study of T cell repertoires in cytomegalovirus infection. Germline V gives CDR1 LNHDA, CDR2 SQIVND (reference sequence). There are 15 residues in the CDR3. V was shortened by 4 bases and J by 6 bases, with 15 bases between the two germline ends. TCRdb itself ran the reads through MiXCR, one entry per CDR3 protein. The sample shows about 150,000 distinct CDR3 sequences, around a quarter of them seen only once. Details on this clonotype: The antigen remains unidentified.

The study, taken as a whole, reports: Using cumulative public TCR beta family frequency, the authors identified those who carried CMV together with the relevant HLA.

V usage is TRBV19 and J usage is TRBJ2-2, with D hard to call. The source is a human donor in good health (CMV status not recorded). Some clones in this sample may be carry-over from other donors' samples. Sequencing was done on a sample of PBMCs. The CDR3 here is CASSRVGIRAGELFF. CDR3 nucleotide sequence: TGTGCCAGTAGTAGAGTGGGGATTAGGGCCGGGGAGCTGTTTTTT.